The entry below gives a single TCR beta chain sequence along with its context. The junction differs from germline at one of its ends, possibly a read error. The data originate from a study of cytomegalovirus exposure and HLA in healthy donors. Primers included in the PCR were 60 Vbeta and 13 Jbeta primers. Generated by immunoSEQ multiplex PCR, the TCRdb table keeps only in-frame clones and is missing some. The table includes over 150,000 clones, around 82% detected once. CDR3 size: 16 residues. Per germline, CDR1 SEHNR and CDR2 FQNEAQ (reference sequence). This receptor was obtained from a man in his fifties or sixties in good health and CMV-seropositive. Sequencing was carried out using PBMCs. The chain links TRBV7-9 to TRBJ1-2; D remains ambiguous. The CDR3 bases are TGTTCCAGCAGCTTATCTTCTCGGTGGCAGGCAGATGGCTACACCTTC. Its protein is CSSSLSSRWQADGYTF.